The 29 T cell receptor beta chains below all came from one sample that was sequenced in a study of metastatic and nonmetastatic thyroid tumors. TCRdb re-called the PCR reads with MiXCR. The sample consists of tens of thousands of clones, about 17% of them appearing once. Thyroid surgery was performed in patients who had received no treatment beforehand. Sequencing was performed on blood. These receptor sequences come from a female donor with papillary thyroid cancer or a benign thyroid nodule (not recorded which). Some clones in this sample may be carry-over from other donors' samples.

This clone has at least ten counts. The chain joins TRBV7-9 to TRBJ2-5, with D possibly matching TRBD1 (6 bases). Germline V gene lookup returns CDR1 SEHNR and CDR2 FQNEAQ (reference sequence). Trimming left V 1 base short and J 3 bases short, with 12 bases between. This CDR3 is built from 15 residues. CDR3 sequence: CASSLGGQKKETQYF. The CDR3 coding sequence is TGTGCCAGCAGCTTAGGCGGACAGAAAAAAGAGACCCAGTACTTC.

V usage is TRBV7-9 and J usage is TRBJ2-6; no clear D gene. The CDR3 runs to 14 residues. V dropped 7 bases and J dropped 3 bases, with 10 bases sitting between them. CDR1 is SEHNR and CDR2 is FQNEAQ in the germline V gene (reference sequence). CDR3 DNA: TGTGCCAGCACTATCGGGCGTGGGGCCAACGTCCTGACTTTC. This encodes CASTIGRGANVLTF. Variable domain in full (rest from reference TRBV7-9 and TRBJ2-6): DTGVSQNPRHKITKRGQNVTFRCDPISEHNRLYWYRQTLGQGPEFLTYFQNEAQLEKSRLLSDRFSAERPKGSFSTLEIQRTEQGDSAMYLCASTIGRGANVLTFGAGSRLTVL.

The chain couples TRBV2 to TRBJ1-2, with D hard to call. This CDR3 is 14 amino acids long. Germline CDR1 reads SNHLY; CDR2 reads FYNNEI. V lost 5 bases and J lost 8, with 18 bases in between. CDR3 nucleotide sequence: TGTGCCAGCAGTCCAGCCACACTCAAGGAGGGCTACACCTTC. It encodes CASSPATLKEGYTF. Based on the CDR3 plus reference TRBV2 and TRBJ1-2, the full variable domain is EPEVTQTPSHQVTQMGQEVILRCVPISNHLYFYWYRQILGQKVEFLVSFYNNEISEKSEIFDDQFSVERPDGSNFTLKIRSTKLEDSAMYFCASSPATLKEGYTFGSGTRLTVV.

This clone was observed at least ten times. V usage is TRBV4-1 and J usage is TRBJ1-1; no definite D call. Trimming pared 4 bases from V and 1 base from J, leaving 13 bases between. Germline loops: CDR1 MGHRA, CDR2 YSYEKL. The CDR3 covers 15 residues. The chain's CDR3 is CASSPHGVANTEAFF. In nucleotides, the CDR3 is TGCGCCAGCAGCCCGCACGGGGTAGCGAACACTGAAGCTTTCTTT.

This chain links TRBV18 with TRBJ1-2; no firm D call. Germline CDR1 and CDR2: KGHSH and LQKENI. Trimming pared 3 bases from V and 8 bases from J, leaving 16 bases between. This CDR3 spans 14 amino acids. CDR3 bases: TGTGCCAGCTCACCCGCGACTAAAACCCACGGCTACACCTTC. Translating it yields CASSPATKTHGYTF.

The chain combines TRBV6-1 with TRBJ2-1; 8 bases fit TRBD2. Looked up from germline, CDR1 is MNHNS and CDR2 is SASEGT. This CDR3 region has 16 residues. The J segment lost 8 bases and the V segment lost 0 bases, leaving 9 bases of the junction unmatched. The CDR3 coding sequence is TGTGCCAGCAGTGAAGCGCCAGCGGGAGAGGTGGATGAGCAGTTCTTC. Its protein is CASSEAPAGEVDEQFF.

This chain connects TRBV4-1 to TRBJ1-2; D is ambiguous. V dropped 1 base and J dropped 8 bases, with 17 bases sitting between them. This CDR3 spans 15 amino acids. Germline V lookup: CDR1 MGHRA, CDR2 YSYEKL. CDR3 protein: CASSQVGGARLGYTF. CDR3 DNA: TGCGCCAGCAGCCAAGTGGGCGGCGCGAGGTTGGGCTACACCTTC.

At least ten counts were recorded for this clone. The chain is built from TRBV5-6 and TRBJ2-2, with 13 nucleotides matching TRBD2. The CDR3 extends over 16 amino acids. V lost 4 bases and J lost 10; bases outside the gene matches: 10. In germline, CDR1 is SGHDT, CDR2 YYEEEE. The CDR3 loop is CASSHGTSGTFEELFF. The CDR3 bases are TGTGCCAGCAGCCACGGGACTAGCGGGACCTTTGAGGAGCTGTTTTTT. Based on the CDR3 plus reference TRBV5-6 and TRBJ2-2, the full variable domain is DAGVTQSPTHLIKTRGQQVTLRCSPKSGHDTVSWYQQALGQGPQFIFQYYEEEERQRGNFPDRFSGHQFPNYSSELNVNALLLGDSALYLCASSHGTSGTFEELFFGEGSRLTVL.

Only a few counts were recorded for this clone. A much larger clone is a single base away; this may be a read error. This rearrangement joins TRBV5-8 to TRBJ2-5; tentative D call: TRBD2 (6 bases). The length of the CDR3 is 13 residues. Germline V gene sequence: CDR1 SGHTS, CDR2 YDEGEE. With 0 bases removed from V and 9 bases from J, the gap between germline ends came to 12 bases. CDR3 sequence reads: CASSLEGGEAQYF. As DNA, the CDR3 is TGTGCCAGCAGCTTGGAGGGTGGGGAGGCCCAGTACTTC. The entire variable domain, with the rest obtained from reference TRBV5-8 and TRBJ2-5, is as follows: EAGVTQSPTHLIKTRGQQATLRCSPISGHTSVYWYQQALGLGLQFLLWYDEGEERNRGNFPPRFSGRQFPNYSSELNVNALELEDSALYLCASSLEGGEAQYFGPGTRLLVL.

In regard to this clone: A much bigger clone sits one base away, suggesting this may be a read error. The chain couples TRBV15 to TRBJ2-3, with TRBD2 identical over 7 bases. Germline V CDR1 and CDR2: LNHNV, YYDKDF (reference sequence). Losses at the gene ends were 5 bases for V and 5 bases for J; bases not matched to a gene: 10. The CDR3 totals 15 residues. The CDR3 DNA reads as TGTGCCACCAGCTATCCCCTAGCGGTCCTAGATACGCAGTATTTT. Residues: CATSYPLAVLDTQYF.

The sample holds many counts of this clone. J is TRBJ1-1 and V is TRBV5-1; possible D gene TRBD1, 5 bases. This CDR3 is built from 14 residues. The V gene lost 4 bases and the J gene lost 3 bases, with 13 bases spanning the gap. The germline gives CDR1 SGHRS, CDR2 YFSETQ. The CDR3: CASSPRWGDTEAFF. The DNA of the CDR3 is TGCGCCAGCAGCCCGCGGTGGGGGGACACTGAAGCTTTCTTT.

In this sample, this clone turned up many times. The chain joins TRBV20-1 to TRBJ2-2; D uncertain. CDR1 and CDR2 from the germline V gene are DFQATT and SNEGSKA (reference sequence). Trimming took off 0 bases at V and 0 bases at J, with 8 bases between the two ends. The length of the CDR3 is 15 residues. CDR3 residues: CSARDFTTNTGELFF. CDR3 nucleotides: TGCAGTGCTAGAGATTTCACAACGAACACCGGGGAGCTGTTTTTT.

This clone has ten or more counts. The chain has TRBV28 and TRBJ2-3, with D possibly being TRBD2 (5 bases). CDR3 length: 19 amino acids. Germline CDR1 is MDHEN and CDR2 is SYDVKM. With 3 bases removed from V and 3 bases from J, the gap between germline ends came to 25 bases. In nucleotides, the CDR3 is TGTGCCAGCAGTTTGTATGTAGCTTCCGGTCCCAGAGGGACAGATACGCAGTATTTT. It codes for CASSLYVASGPRGTDTQYF.

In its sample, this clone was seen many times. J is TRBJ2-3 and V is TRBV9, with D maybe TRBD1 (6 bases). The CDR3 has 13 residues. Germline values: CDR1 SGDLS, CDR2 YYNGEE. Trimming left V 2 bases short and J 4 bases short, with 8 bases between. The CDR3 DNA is TGTGCCAGCAGCGTGTCAGGGGCAGATACGCAGTATTTT. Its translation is CASSVSGADTQYF.

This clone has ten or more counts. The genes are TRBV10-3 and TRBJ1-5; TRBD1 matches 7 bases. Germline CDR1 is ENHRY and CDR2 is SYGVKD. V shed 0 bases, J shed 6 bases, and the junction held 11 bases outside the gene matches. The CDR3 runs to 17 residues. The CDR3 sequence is CAISESKVGGMGQPQHF. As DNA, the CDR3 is TGTGCCATCAGTGAGTCGAAAGTAGGGGGCATGGGTCAGCCCCAGCATTTT.

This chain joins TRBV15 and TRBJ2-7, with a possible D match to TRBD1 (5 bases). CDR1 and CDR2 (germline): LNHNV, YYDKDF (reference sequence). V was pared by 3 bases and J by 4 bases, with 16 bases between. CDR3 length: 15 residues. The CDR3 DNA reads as TGTGCCACCAGCAGCGGTGGGCAGTCAGGGTACGAGCAGTACTTC. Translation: CATSSGGQSGYEQYF.

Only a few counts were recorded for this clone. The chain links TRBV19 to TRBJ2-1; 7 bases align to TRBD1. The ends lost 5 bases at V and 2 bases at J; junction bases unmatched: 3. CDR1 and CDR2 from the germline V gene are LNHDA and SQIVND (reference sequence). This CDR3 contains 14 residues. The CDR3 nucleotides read TGTGCCAGTAGTCGTCAGGGGGCCTACAATGAGCAGTTCTTC. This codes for CASSRQGAYNEQFF. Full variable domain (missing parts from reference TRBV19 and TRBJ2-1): DGGITQSPKYLFRKEGQNVTLSCEQNLNHDAMYWYRQDPGQGLRLIYYSQIVNDFQKGDIAEGYSVSREKKESFPLTVTSAQKNPTAFYLCASSRQGAYNEQFFGPGTRLTVL.

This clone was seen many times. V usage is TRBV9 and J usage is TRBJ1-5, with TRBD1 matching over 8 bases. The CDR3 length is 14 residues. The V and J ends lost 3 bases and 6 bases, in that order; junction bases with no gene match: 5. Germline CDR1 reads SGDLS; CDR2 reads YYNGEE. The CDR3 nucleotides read TGTGCCAGCAGCGGACAGGGGAGCGGTCAGCCCCAGCATTTT. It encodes CASSGQGSGQPQHF.

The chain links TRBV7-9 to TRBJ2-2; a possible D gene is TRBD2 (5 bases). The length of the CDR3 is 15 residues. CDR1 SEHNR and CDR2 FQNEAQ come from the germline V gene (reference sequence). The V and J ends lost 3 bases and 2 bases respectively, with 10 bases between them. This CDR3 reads CASSFVALNTGELFF. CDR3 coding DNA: TGTGCCAGCAGCTTCGTAGCGTTAAACACCGGGGAGCTGTTTTTT.

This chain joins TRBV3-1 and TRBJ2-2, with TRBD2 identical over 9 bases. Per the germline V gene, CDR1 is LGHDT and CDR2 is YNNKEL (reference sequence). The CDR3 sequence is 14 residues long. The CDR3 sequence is CACSLGLAPGELFF. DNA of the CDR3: TGTGCGTGCAGCCTGGGACTAGCCCCCGGGGAGCTGTTTTTT.

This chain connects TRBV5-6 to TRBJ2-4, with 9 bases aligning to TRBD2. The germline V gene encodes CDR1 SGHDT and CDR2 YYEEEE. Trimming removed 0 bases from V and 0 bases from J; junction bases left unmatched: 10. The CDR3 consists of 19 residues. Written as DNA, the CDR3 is TGTGCCAGCAGCTTGGCCGCGGGAGGGCCCTCGATAGCCAAAAACATTCAGTACTTC. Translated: CASSLAAGGPSIAKNIQYF.

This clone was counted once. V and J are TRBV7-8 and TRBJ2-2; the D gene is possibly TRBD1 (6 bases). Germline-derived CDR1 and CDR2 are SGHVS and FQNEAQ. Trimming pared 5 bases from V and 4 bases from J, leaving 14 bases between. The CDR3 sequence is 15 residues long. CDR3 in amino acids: CASSRIRGSTGELFF. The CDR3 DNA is TGTGCCAGCAGCCGAATCAGGGGAAGCACCGGGGAGCTGTTTTTT.

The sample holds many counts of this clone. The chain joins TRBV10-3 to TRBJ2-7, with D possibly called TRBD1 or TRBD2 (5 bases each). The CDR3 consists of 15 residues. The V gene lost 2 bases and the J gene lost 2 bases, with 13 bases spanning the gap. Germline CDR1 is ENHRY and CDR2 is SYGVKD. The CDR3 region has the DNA TGTGCCATCAGTGAGGATAAGGGACGACCCTACGAGCAGTACTTC. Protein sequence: CAISEDKGRPYEQYF.

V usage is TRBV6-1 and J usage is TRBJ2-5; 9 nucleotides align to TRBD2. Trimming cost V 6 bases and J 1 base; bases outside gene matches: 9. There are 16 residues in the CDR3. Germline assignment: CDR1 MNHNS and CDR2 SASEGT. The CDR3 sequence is CASSLQREAPQETQYF. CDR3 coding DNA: TGTGCCAGCAGCCTTCAGCGGGAGGCCCCCCAAGAGACCCAGTACTTC.

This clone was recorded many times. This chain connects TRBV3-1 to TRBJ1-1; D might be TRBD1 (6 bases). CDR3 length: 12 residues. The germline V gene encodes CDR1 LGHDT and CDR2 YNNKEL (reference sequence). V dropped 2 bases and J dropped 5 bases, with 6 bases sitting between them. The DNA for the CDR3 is TGTGCCAGCAGCCAAAGGGGGACTGAAGCTTTCTTT. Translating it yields CASSQRGTEAFF. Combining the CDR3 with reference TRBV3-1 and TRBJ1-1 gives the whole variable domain DTAVSQTPKYLVTQMGNDKSIKCEQNLGHDTMYWYKQDSKKFLKIMFSYNNKELIINETVPNRFSPKSPDKAHLNLHINSLELGDSAVYFCASSQRGTEAFFGQGTRLTVV.

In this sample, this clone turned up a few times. CDR3 nucleotide sequence: TGCAGTGCTAGATCAGCGGGAGGCCCGGCAGATACGCAGTATTTT. Translation gives CSARSAGGPADTQYF. The rearrangement links TRBV20-1 to TRBJ2-3; TRBD2 matches 9 bases. From germline, CDR1 is DFQATT and CDR2 SNEGSKA (reference sequence). V lost 2 bases and J lost 4; bases outside the gene matches: 7. This CDR3 comprises 15 residues.

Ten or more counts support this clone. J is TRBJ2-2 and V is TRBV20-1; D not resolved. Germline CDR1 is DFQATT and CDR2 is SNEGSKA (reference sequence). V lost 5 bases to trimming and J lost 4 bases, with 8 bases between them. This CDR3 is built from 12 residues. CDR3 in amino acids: CSAQWGTGELFF. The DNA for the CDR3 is TGCAGTGCTCAATGGGGCACCGGGGAGCTGTTTTTT.

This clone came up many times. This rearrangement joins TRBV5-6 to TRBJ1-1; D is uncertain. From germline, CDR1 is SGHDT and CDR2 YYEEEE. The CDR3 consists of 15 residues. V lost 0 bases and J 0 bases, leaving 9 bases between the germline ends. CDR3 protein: CASSLEEQMNTEAFF. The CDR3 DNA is TGTGCCAGCAGCTTGGAGGAACAAATGAACACTGAAGCTTTCTTT.

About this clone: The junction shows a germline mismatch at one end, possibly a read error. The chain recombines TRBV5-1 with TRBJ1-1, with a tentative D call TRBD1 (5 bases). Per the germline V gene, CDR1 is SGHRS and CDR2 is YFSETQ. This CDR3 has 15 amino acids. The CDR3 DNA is TGCGCCAGCATCTTGGGCGGTGGGGGGGGCACTGAAGCTTTCTTT. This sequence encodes CASILGGGGGTEAFF.